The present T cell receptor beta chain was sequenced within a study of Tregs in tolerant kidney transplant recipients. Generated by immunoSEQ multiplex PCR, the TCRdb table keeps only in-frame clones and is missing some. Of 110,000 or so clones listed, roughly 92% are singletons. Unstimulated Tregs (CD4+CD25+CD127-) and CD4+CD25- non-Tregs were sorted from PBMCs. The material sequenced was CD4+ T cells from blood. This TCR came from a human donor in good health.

CDR3 DNA sequence: TGTGCCAGCAGTGAAGAGGACAGGGGGCGAATGATGTATCGGTCGGATACGCAGTATTTT. Translation gives CASSEEDRGRMMYRSDTQYF. The rearrangement uses TRBV6-1 and TRBJ2-3, with TRBD1 matching over 11 bases. This CDR3 has 20 residues. The junction had 18 bases not matched to a gene; V was cut back by 1 base and J by 6 bases. In germline, CDR1 is MNHNS, CDR2 SASEGT.